The 15 T cell receptor beta chains given below trace back to one sample, sequenced in a study of T cell responses to AZD1222 COVID-19 vaccine. This table comes from immunoSEQ multiplex PCR, and its TCRdb copy is limited to in-frame clones, with some not included. The top ten clones hold around 5.4% of a sample with 65,000 to 75,000 clones, 75% to 85% of them seen once. The sample here was peripheral blood, taken on day 0 of AZD1222 vaccination. The receptors were gathered from an adult in good health.

This chain uses TRBV7-2 with TRBJ1-6, with D unresolved. The CDR3 covers 14 residues. With 5 bases removed from V and 6 bases from J, the gap between germline ends came to 11 bases. CDR1 and CDR2 from the germline V gene are SGHTA and FQGNSA. The CDR3 loop reads CASSPRRGNSPLHF. The CDR3 coding sequence is TGTGCCAGCAGCCCCAGGCGGGGTAATTCACCCCTCCACTTT.

The rearrangement links TRBV2 to TRBJ2-7; a weak D match, TRBD1 (6 bases). Per the germline V gene, CDR1 is SNHLY and CDR2 is FYNNEI. V shed 1 base and J shed 1 base, with 8 bases lying between them. The CDR3 spans 14 residues. CDR3 protein: CASSEGTASYEQYF. The CDR3 nucleotides are TGTGCCAGCAGTGAAGGGACAGCTTCCTACGAGCAGTACTTC.

V usage is TRBV3-1 (or the pseudogene TRBV3-2) and J usage is TRBJ2-5; weak D call: TRBD1 (5 bases). Trimming took off 1 base at V and 0 bases at J, with 9 bases between the two ends. This CDR3 is 15 amino acids long. Germline V gene lookup returns CDR1 LGHDT and CDR2 YNNKEL (reference sequence). The CDR3 region is CASSQGRGYQETQYF. In nucleotides, the CDR3 is TGTGCCAGCAGCCAAGGAAGGGGCTACCAAGAGACCCAGTACTTC.

The CDR3, as DNA: TGTGCCAGCACCGTCGGGGACAGCACCTACGAGCAGTACTTC. Translated, it gives CASTVGDSTYEQYF. The J gene is TRBJ2-7, the V gene TRBV2; 7 nucleotides agree with TRBD1. Germline V gene data show CDR1 as SNHLY and CDR2 as FYNNEI. The CDR3 is 14 residues long. The V gene end was trimmed by 7 bases and the J gene end by 2 bases; junction bases not matched to a gene: 8.

The chain uses TRBV3-1 (or the pseudogene TRBV3-2) and TRBJ2-5; 7 bases align to TRBD2. Germline values: CDR1 LGHDT, CDR2 YNNKEL (reference sequence). The ends lost 10 bases at V and 2 bases at J; junction bases unmatched: 7. CDR3 length: 13 amino acids. DNA of the CDR3: TGTGCCACCGAGCGCGGGGGTCAAGAGACCCAGTACTTC. It translates to CATERGGQETQYF.

Here the CDR3 reads CATSAGGEQPQHF. CDR3 sequence (DNA): TGTGCCACCAGTGCAGGGGGCGAACAGCCCCAGCATTTT. V gene TRBV24-1 combines with J gene TRBJ1-5; 8 bases align to TRBD1. Trimming took 5 bases from V and 7 from J; bases not matched to a gene: 3. Looked up from germline, CDR1 is KGHDR and CDR2 is SFDVKD. The CDR3 has 13 amino acids.

The chain recombines TRBV11-2 with TRBJ2-1; D is perhaps TRBD2 (6 bases). The CDR3 spans 14 residues. CDR1 is SGHAT, CDR2 FQNNGV, per germline. V shed 0 bases and J shed 6 bases, with 9 bases lying between them. CDR3 nucleotide sequence: TGTGCCAGCAGCTTAGATGGGGGGTCCAATGAGCAGTTCTTC. The encoded protein is CASSLDGGSNEQFF.

The rearrangement joins TRBV5-8 to TRBJ1-1; D gene ambiguous. Trimming cost V 4 bases and J 3 bases, with 16 bases left between them. The length of the CDR3 is 15 residues. Germline lookup yields CDR1 SGHTS and CDR2 YDEGEE. The CDR3, as DNA: TGTGCCAGCAGCGCCGGGGTGGTGGGCGACACTGAAGCTTTCTTT. Protein sequence: CASSAGVVGDTEAFF.

The chain couples TRBV6-5 to TRBJ2-5; D uncertain. The CDR3 has 12 amino acids. Germline CDR1 is MNHEY and CDR2 is SVGAGI. The V and J ends lost 10 bases and 5 bases respectively, with 14 bases between them. CDR3 sequence (DNA): TGTGCCACTACGAGCCCGGCGGAGACCCAGTACTTC. As protein: CATTSPAETQYF.

In this sample, this clone is medium-sized. The J gene is TRBJ2-7, the V gene TRBV4-1; D may correspond to TRBD1 or TRBD2 (5 bases each). V lost 0 bases to trimming and J lost 3 bases, with 12 bases between them. This CDR3 spans 15 amino acids. Germline CDR1 MGHRA, CDR2 YSYEKL. The CDR3 DNA sequence: TGCGCCAGCAGCCAAGACGAGGGGTCCCTCTACGAGCAGTACTTC. As protein: CASSQDEGSLYEQYF.

The gene calls are TRBV13 and TRBJ1-4, with TRBD1 identical over 9 bases. The V segment lost 5 bases and the J segment 4 bases; nucleotides outside the gene matches: 5. The length of the CDR3 is 15 residues. CDR1 PRHDT and CDR2 FYEKMQ come from the germline V gene (reference sequence). The CDR3: CASSLRQGGNEKLFF. CDR3 DNA sequence: TGTGCCAGCAGCCTCCGACAGGGGGGTAATGAAAAACTGTTTTTT.

CDR3 region: CASSTPGIPYEQYF. As DNA, the CDR3 is TGTGCCAGCAGTACCCCCGGGATCCCCTACGAGCAGTACTTC. This chain uses TRBV6-2 or TRBV6-3 with TRBJ2-7, with D possibly TRBD2 on 5 matching bases. The CDR3 spans 14 residues. V was clipped by 5 bases and J by 2 bases, with 13 bases between them. Germline values: CDR1 MNHEY, CDR2 SVGEGT.

The chain uses TRBV5-4 and TRBJ2-1, with D unclear. Looked up from germline, CDR1 is SGHNT and CDR2 is YYREEE (reference sequence). The CDR3 is 13 residues long. Trimming shortened V by 3 bases and J by 7 bases, and 11 bases separated the two germline ends. In DNA, the CDR3 is TGTGCCAGCAGCTACAAGAGCGCTAATGAGCAGTTCTTC. As protein: CASSYKSANEQFF.

This chain uses TRBV15 with TRBJ2-7; 7 positions match TRBD1. V lost 5 bases, J lost 0 bases, and 4 bases stayed unmatched. Germline lookup yields CDR1 LNHNV and CDR2 YYDKDF (reference sequence). CDR3 length: 14 amino acids. The CDR3 DNA is TGTGCCACCAGCCCGGACAGGAGCTCCTACGAGCAGTACTTC. The encoded protein is CATSPDRSSYEQYF.

The V and J genes are TRBV14 and TRBJ2-3; 14 nucleotides agree with TRBD2. The germline V gene has CDR1 SGHDN and CDR2 FVKESK. The V segment lost 5 bases and the J segment 6 bases; nucleotides outside the gene matches: 4. The CDR3 consists of 15 residues. The CDR3 DNA follows: TGTGCCAGCAGCTTAGGACTAGCGGGGGGCGATACGCAGTATTTT. Translated: CASSLGLAGGDTQYF. The variable domain in full, with the rest retrieved from reference TRBV14 and TRBJ2-3, is EAGVTQFPSHSVIEKGQTVTLRCDPISGHDNLYWYRRVMGKEIKFLLHFVKESKQDESGMPNNRFLAERTGGTYSTLKVQPAELEDSGVYFCASSLGLAGGDTQYFGPGTRLTVL.